This T cell receptor beta chain was sequenced during a study of PD-1 blockade in classical Hodgkin lymphoma. The CDR3 loop spans 16 amino acids. V shed 0 bases, J shed 3 bases, and the junction held 6 bases outside the gene matches. Germline loops: CDR1 MNHEY, CDR2 SVGAGI. Measured with immunoSEQ multiplex PCR; TCRdb has only the in-frame clones, and not every one. Of about 150,000 clones in the sample, approximately 72% were seen once. As concerns this clone: Its antigen remains unknown.

Study results and limitations: Some patients began nivolumab under 1 year after ASCT. These patients were excluded from later analyses. There remain no defined causes for the repertoire differences, which possibly reflect disease activity or prior therapy.

Each and every patient relapsed after autologous stem cell transplantation, and patients got differing brentuximab vedotin exposure. Complete response, partial response or progressive disease was each patient's best response. The origin of this receptor is a human donor with classical Hodgkin lymphoma. The chain combines TRBV6-5 with TRBJ2-7; 9 bases are shared with TRBD1. The starting material was peripheral blood mononuclear cells (PBMCs), obtained before the second cycle of nivolumab. CDR3 DNA: TGTGCCAGCAGTTACTCAACAGGGGGCGCCTACTACGAGCAGTACTTC. Translating it yields CASSYSTGGAYYEQYF.